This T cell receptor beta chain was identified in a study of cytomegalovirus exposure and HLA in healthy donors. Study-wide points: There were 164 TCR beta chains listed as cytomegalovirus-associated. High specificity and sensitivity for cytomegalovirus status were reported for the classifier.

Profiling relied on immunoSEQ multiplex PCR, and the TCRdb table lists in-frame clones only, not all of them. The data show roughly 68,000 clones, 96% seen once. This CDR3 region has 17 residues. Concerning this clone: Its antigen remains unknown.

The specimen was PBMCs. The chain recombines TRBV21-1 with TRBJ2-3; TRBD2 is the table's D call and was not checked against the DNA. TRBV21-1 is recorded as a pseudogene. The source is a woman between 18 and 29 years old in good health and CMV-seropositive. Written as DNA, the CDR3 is TGTGCCAGCAATCCCACCCGGTTCCTCGGGGGCACAGATACGCAGTATTTT. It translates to CASNPTRFLGGTDTQYF.